This is a list of T cell receptor beta chains from one sample in a study of CD8+CD57+ T cells in acquired aplastic anemia. TCRdb independently ran MiXCR on the reads; one entry per CDR3 protein. The sample carries 100,000 to 150,000 distinct CDR3 sequences, around two fifths recorded once. Sequencing was performed on sorted CD4+, CD8+, or CD8+CD57+ T cells (not recorded which) from PBMCs. The receptors come from a human donor in good health, serving as a control. The CDR3 runs from the conserved cysteine through the conserved F or W. Fields, in order: V gene, CDR3 length, J gene, D gene, CDR3 protein. The D gene is left open where the match is weak.

V: TRBV4-1
length: 16
J: TRBJ2-7
D: TRBD2
CDR3: CASSGLAGGRRNEQYF

V: TRBV11-3
length: 13
J: TRBJ2-7
D: NA
CDR3: CASSSGPSYEQYF

V: TRBV15
length: 15
J: TRBJ1-1
D: NA
CDR3: CATSFRTGRNTEAFF

V: TRBV7-9
length: 15
J: TRBJ2-2
D: NA
CDR3: CASSLDSSFTGELFF

V: TRBV4-1
length: 17
J: TRBJ2-7
D: NA
CDR3: CASSQVLYQGFGDEQYF

V: TRBV19
length: 14
J: TRBJ1-1
D: NA
CDR3: CASSIDLGNTEAFF

V: TRBV9
length: 15
J: TRBJ2-2
D: TRBD2
CDR3: CASSRGRANTGELFF

V: TRBV5-1
length: 15
J: TRBJ2-3
D: TRBD2
CDR3: CASSPGLAGADTQYF

V: TRBV25-1
length: 17
J: TRBJ2-7
D: NA
CDR3: CASSYRLGPSGSYEQYF

V: TRBV7-2
length: 14
J: TRBJ2-5
D: TRBD2
CDR3: CASSSGLAEETQYF

V: TRBV10-1
length: 14
J: TRBJ1-2
D: NA
CDR3: CASSESWGSHGYTF

V: TRBV29-1
length: 11
J: TRBJ2-3
D: NA
CDR3: CSVDRLDTQYF

V: TRBV6-1
length: 13
J: TRBJ1-4
D: NA
CDR3: CASSGLDREKLFF

V: TRBV5-1
length: 15
J: TRBJ2-3
D: NA
CDR3: CASSVQGKITDTQYF

V: TRBV12-3/TRBV12-4
length: 12
J: TRBJ1-2
D: NA
CDR3: CASSYDISGYTF

V: TRBV29-1
length: 12
J: TRBJ1-1
D: TRBD1
CDR3: CSAIDRGTEAFF

V: TRBV7-6
length: 13
J: TRBJ2-1
D: NA
CDR3: CASSLFRGGEQFF

V: TRBV4-3
length: 13
J: TRBJ1-1
D: NA
CDR3: CASSQLRGTEAFF

V: TRBV7-8
length: 15
J: TRBJ2-7
D: NA
CDR3: CASSPRGASNYEQYF

V: TRBV3-1
length: 17
J: TRBJ2-7
D: NA
CDR3: CASSPGLLAGNMGEQYF

V: TRBV3-1
length: 15
J: TRBJ1-1
D: NA
CDR3: CASSPRGVMNTEAFF

V: TRBV25-1
length: 14
J: TRBJ2-7
D: NA
CDR3: CASVAGSNGNEQYF

V: TRBV19
length: 13
J: NA
D: TRBD1
CDR3: CASSIDRGAEQYF

V: TRBV9
length: 17
J: TRBJ2-2
D: TRBD2
CDR3: CASSTRTSGGNTGELFF

V: TRBV28
length: 14
J: TRBJ1-5
D: NA
CDR3: CASSLVNSNQPQHF

V: TRBV14
length: 15
J: TRBJ1-3
D: NA
CDR3: CASSQVSRSGNTIYF

V: TRBV11-2
length: 16
J: TRBJ2-7
D: TRBD1
CDR3: CASSLDVWTGSGEQYF

V: TRBV6-4
length: 16
J: TRBJ1-2
D: TRBD1
CDR3: CASSEGTGLSSYGYTF

V: TRBV4-1
length: 20
J: TRBJ1-4
D: NA
CDR3: CASSPFAAPGKLATNEKLFF